These T cell receptor beta chains were read from a single sample in a study of blood T cell repertoires in COVID-19. The repertoire was sequenced with immunoSEQ multiplex PCR; TCRdb's copy has only in-frame clones and lacks some. The data show some 500,000 clones, with 70% to 90% seen just once and approximately 1.8% held by the top ten. The sequencing input was PBMCs or T cells enriched from blood (not recorded which). These receptor sequences come from a woman aged 40 to 50 who had recovered from COVID-19. The CDR3 runs from the conserved cysteine through the conserved F or W. The order of the fields is J gene, V gene, D gene, clone size, CDR3 length, CDR3 DNA, CDR3 protein. The D gene is left open where the match is weak. Size is stated for part of the rows, as once, few or many counts, or as a class when the clone is expanded.

j_call: TRBJ1-3; v_call: TRBV9; d_call: TRBD1; clone_size: NA; cdr3_length: 16; cdr3_nt: TGTGCCAGCAGCGTTCTGACAGGGGGAACTGGAAACACCATATATTTT; cdr3_aa: CASSVLTGGTGNTIYF
j_call: TRBJ2-6; v_call: TRBV29-1; d_call: NA; clone_size: NA; cdr3_length: 14; cdr3_nt: TGCAGCGTTGCCCAGGGAACTGGGGCCAACGTCCTGACTTTC; cdr3_aa: CSVAQGTGANVLTF
j_call: TRBJ2-7; v_call: TRBV7-6; d_call: NA; clone_size: NA; cdr3_length: 13; cdr3_nt: TGTGCCAGCAGCTCGGGACTGATATACGAGCAGTACTTC; cdr3_aa: CASSSGLIYEQYF
j_call: TRBJ2-1; v_call: TRBV9; d_call: NA; clone_size: once; cdr3_length: 15; cdr3_nt: TGTGCCAGCAGCGTAGGAACAGATACCTACAATGAGCAGTTCTTC; cdr3_aa: CASSVGTDTYNEQFF
j_call: TRBJ2-1; v_call: TRBV19; d_call: TRBD2; clone_size: NA; cdr3_length: 15; cdr3_nt: TGTGCCAGTAGTACCACTAGCGGGAGGGGGAATGAGCAGTTCTTC; cdr3_aa: CASSTTSGRGNEQFF
j_call: TRBJ2-2; v_call: TRBV30; d_call: TRBD1; clone_size: few; cdr3_length: 14; cdr3_nt: TGTGCCTGGATGACAGGGGGGTTGACCGGGGAGCTGTTTTTT; cdr3_aa: CAWMTGGLTGELFF
j_call: TRBJ2-7; v_call: TRBV11-2; d_call: NA; clone_size: NA; cdr3_length: 16; cdr3_nt: TGTGCCAGCAGCTTACTCTCCGGGAGTGGCACCTACGAGCAGTACTTC; cdr3_aa: CASSLLSGSGTYEQYF
j_call: TRBJ2-3; v_call: TRBV5-1; d_call: NA; clone_size: NA; cdr3_length: 18; cdr3_nt: TGCGCCAGCAGCTTGGATGGCAGGTTGACGGCCCACACAGATACGCAGTATTTT; cdr3_aa: CASSLDGRLTAHTDTQYF
j_call: TRBJ1-1; v_call: TRBV25-1; d_call: NA; clone_size: NA; cdr3_length: 11; cdr3_nt: TGTGCCACAGGGGTAAACACTGAAGCTTTCTTT; cdr3_aa: CATGVNTEAFF
j_call: TRBJ2-3; v_call: TRBV7-9; d_call: TRBD2; clone_size: NA; cdr3_length: 17; cdr3_nt: TGTGCCAGCAGCTTAGCGTCGTCTAGCGGGAGCACAGATACGCAGTATTTT; cdr3_aa: CASSLASSSGSTDTQYF
j_call: TRBJ1-1; v_call: TRBV18; d_call: NA; clone_size: NA; cdr3_length: 16; cdr3_nt: TGTGCCAGCTCACCGGGCAGGGCCATAATGAACACTGAAGCTTTCTTT; cdr3_aa: CASSPGRAIMNTEAFF
j_call: TRBJ2-7; v_call: TRBV6-2/TRBV6-3; d_call: TRBD2; clone_size: NA; cdr3_length: 15; cdr3_nt: TGTGCCAGCAGTTTGACTAGCGGGAGAGCCTACGAGCAGTACTTC; cdr3_aa: CASSLTSGRAYEQYF
j_call: TRBJ2-7; v_call: TRBV25-1; d_call: TRBD2; clone_size: once; cdr3_length: 16; cdr3_nt: TGTGCCAGCAGTGGCCGGGGAGGGGTAGGTTCCTACGAGCAGTACTTC; cdr3_aa: CASSGRGGVGSYEQYF
j_call: TRBJ2-3; v_call: TRBV28; d_call: NA; clone_size: NA; cdr3_length: 12; cdr3_nt: TGTGCCAGCAGATATGAGTATGAGACGCAGTATTTT; cdr3_aa: CASRYEYETQYF
j_call: TRBJ1-2; v_call: TRBV28; d_call: TRBD1; clone_size: NA; cdr3_length: 15; cdr3_nt: TGTGCCAGCAGCACGGGGGCAGGGGGCGTCCAAGGCTACACCTTC; cdr3_aa: CASSTGAGGVQGYTF
j_call: TRBJ1-4; v_call: TRBV5-1; d_call: NA; clone_size: NA; cdr3_length: 14; cdr3_nt: TGCGCCAGCAGCTCGGAGGATTACAGGGCGGACCTGTTTTTT; cdr3_aa: CASSSEDYRADLFF
j_call: TRBJ2-7; v_call: TRBV15; d_call: TRBD2; clone_size: once; cdr3_length: 16; cdr3_nt: TGTGCCACCAGCAGAGATTCGGGACTAGCAGGCTACGAGCAGTACTTC; cdr3_aa: CATSRDSGLAGYEQYF
j_call: TRBJ1-2; v_call: TRBV7-2; d_call: TRBD1; clone_size: NA; cdr3_length: 14; cdr3_nt: TGTGCCAGCACCTACGACAGGGCGGGCTATGGCTACACCTTC; cdr3_aa: CASTYDRAGYGYTF
j_call: TRBJ1-1; v_call: TRBV18; d_call: NA; clone_size: NA; cdr3_length: 13; cdr3_nt: TGTGCCAGCTCCCCGAGGGCAGAGTCTGAAGCTTTCTTT; cdr3_aa: CASSPRAESEAFF
j_call: TRBJ2-7; v_call: TRBV13; d_call: TRBD1; clone_size: NA; cdr3_length: 13; cdr3_nt: TGTGCCAGCCAGGACAGGGAGGCCTACGAGCAGTACTTC; cdr3_aa: CASQDREAYEQYF
j_call: TRBJ1-6; v_call: TRBV6-2/TRBV6-3; d_call: TRBD1; clone_size: NA; cdr3_length: 14; cdr3_nt: TGTGCCAGCAGTTTCCGGGACAGGAACACACCCCTCCACTTT; cdr3_aa: CASSFRDRNTPLHF